The next 30 T cell receptor beta chains were all read from a single sample in a study of T cell changes during pregnancy in multiple sclerosis. Clones were read by immunoSEQ multiplex PCR, and TCRdb kept only the in-frame ones, dropping some. The sample shows 80,000 or so clones, 92% of them seen only once. The sample was peripheral blood, taken before pregnancy. These receptors all come from a female donor with multiple sclerosis, enrolled in a pregnancy study.

This chain links TRBV30 with TRBJ2-5; D is unresolved. V was cut by 3 bases and J by 1 base, with 9 bases left in between. CDR3 length: 13 amino acids. Per the germline V gene, CDR1 is GTSNPN and CDR2 is SVGIG (reference sequence). CDR3 protein: CAWRRLFQETQYF. The CDR3 DNA reads as TGTGCCTGGAGGAGGTTATTCCAAGAGACCCAGTACTTC.

The V call is TRBV5-8, the J call TRBJ2-7; 8 bases agree with TRBD1. Germline lookup yields CDR1 SGHTS and CDR2 YDEGEE. Losses at the gene ends were 4 bases for V and 2 bases for J; bases not matched to a gene: 5. This CDR3 comprises 14 residues. DNA of the CDR3: TGTGCCAGCAGCCCGACAGGGGCCCCCTACGAGCAGTACTTC. Encoded protein: CASSPTGAPYEQYF. Complete variable domain (other parts from reference TRBV5-8 and TRBJ2-7): EAGVTQSPTHLIKTRGQQATLRCSPISGHTSVYWYQQALGLGLQFLLWYDEGEERNRGNFPPRFSGRQFPNYSSELNVNALELEDSALYLCASSPTGAPYEQYFGPGTRLTVT.

The chain combines TRBV19 with TRBJ1-1; no clear D. The germline V gene has CDR1 LNHDA and CDR2 SQIVND (reference sequence). The CDR3 is made up of 15 amino acids. V was cut by 0 bases and J by 5 bases, with 13 bases left in between. The CDR3 spells CASSIDPRIRTEAFF. The CDR3, as DNA: TGTGCCAGTAGTATAGATCCACGGATCAGGACTGAAGCTTTCTTT.

This clone has at least ten counts. The V call is TRBV5-1, the J call TRBJ1-2; perhaps TRBD1 as D (6 bases). Germline CDR1 and CDR2: SGHRS and YFSETQ. This CDR3 spans 13 amino acids. V gave up 4 bases and J gave up 4 bases, with 11 bases separating them. CDR3 DNA: TGCGCCAGCAGCCCGGGACAAGGCTATGGCTACACCTTC. Translation gives CASSPGQGYGYTF.

This chain connects TRBV28 to TRBJ2-3; D is undetermined. Deletions cut 2 bases from V and 4 bases from J, with 16 bases between. CDR3 length: 16 residues. Germline CDR1 reads MDHEN; CDR2 reads SYDVKM. CDR3 region: CASSLPLGQVPDTQYF. DNA of the CDR3: TGTGCCAGCAGTTTACCCCTTGGGCAGGTCCCAGATACGCAGTATTTT.

V gene TRBV4-2 combines with J gene TRBJ2-5, with D possibly TRBD1 on 6 matching bases. The CDR3 covers 16 residues. Germline V gives CDR1 LGHNA, CDR2 YNFKEQ. With 0 bases removed from V and 5 bases from J, the gap between germline ends came to 16 bases. This CDR3 reads CASSQDPSGALETQYF. The CDR3 nucleotides are TGTGCCAGCAGCCAAGACCCCTCAGGGGCGCTGGAGACCCAGTACTTC.

The V and J genes are TRBV6-1 and TRBJ1-5; 7 bases align to TRBD1. The V gene end was trimmed by 6 bases and the J gene end by 6 bases; junction bases not matched to a gene: 8. The CDR3 runs 14 residues. The germline CDR1 and CDR2 sequences are MNHNS and SASEGT. CDR3 bases: TGTGCCAGCAGCCAGGGCCCAGGGGGTCAGCCCCAGCATTTT. Translated: CASSQGPGGQPQHF.

The chain combines TRBV2 with TRBJ1-1, with unresolved D. In germline, CDR1 is SNHLY, CDR2 FYNNEI. V lost 1 base to trimming and J lost 4 bases, with 10 bases between them. The CDR3 is 14 amino acids. CDR3 region: CASSEVGLGTEAFF. CDR3 sequence (DNA): TGTGCCAGCAGTGAAGTTGGGCTGGGCACTGAAGCTTTCTTT.

The chain uses TRBV4-1 and TRBJ2-7; D gene uncertain. The V end was cut by 3 bases, the J end by 2 bases, with 5 bases between. Per germline, CDR1 MGHRA and CDR2 YSYEKL. The CDR3 extends over 12 amino acids. The DNA for the CDR3 is TGCGCCAGCAGCCAGGGCCCCTACGAGCAGTACTTC. Translated, it gives CASSQGPYEQYF.

This clone was observed once. V is TRBV6-1 and J is TRBJ2-5; 12 bases line up with TRBD2. Germline trimming cut 4 bases from V and 5 bases from J; bases unmatched to any gene: 5. The CDR3 is made up of 15 amino acids. The germline gives CDR1 MNHNS, CDR2 SASEGT. The CDR3 loop reads CASSVTSGSSETQYF. The CDR3, as DNA: TGTGCCAGCAGTGTGACTAGCGGGAGTTCGGAGACCCAGTACTTC.

The chain combines TRBV4-3 with TRBJ2-7; 9 bases are a match to TRBD1. Looked up from germline, CDR1 is LGHNA and CDR2 is YSLEER. The V and J ends lost 1 base and 4 bases, in that order; junction bases with no gene match: 2. The CDR3 covers 14 residues. The chain's CDR3 is CASSQGGQGYEQYF. The CDR3 DNA reads as TGCGCCAGCAGCCAAGGGGGACAGGGTTACGAGCAGTACTTC.

The V call is TRBV15, the J call TRBJ1-1; D is ambiguous. V lost 1 base and J lost 4, with 16 bases in between. The CDR3 sequence is 16 residues long. Looked up from germline, CDR1 is LNHNV and CDR2 is YYDKDF (reference sequence). Here the CDR3 reads CATSRVVARGSTEAFF. The CDR3 region has the DNA TGTGCCACCAGCAGAGTAGTGGCCAGAGGTAGCACTGAAGCTTTCTTT. Complete variable domain (other parts from reference TRBV15 and TRBJ1-1): DAMVIQNPRYQVTQFGKPVTLSCSQTLNHNVMYWYQQKSSQAPKLLFHYYDKDFNNEADTPDNFQSRRPNTSFCFLDIRSPGLGDTAMYLCATSRVVARGSTEAFFGQGTRLTVV.

J is TRBJ2-7 and V is TRBV7-9; 9 bases agree with TRBD2. The V gene end was trimmed by 5 bases and the J gene end by 4 bases; junction bases not matched to a gene: 12. The CDR3 consists of 16 residues. The germline V gene encodes CDR1 SEHNR and CDR2 FQNEAQ (reference sequence). The DNA for the CDR3 is TGTGCCAGCAGCAATACCGCTAGCGGGAAGAAATACGAGCAGTACTTC. This translates into CASSNTASGKKYEQYF.

The chain uses TRBV28 and TRBJ2-1; 9 bases are shared with TRBD1. The ends lost 6 bases at V and 7 bases at J; junction bases unmatched: 4. This CDR3 is 13 amino acids long. Germline V gene lookup returns CDR1 MDHEN and CDR2 SYDVKM. CDR3 in amino acids: CASRGQGANEQFF. For the CDR3, the DNA is TGTGCCAGCAGGGGACAGGGTGCTAATGAGCAGTTCTTC.

This clone was detected only a few times. The V call is TRBV19, the J call TRBJ1-5; 7 nucleotides agree with TRBD1. The V gene end was trimmed by 2 bases and the J gene end by 2 bases; junction bases not matched to a gene: 6. The CDR3 consists of 16 residues. Germline values: CDR1 LNHDA, CDR2 SQIVND (reference sequence). The CDR3 DNA is TGTGCCAGTAGTATATGGGTCACAGGGGGCAATCAGCCCCAGCATTTT. Its translation is CASSIWVTGGNQPQHF.

The chain employs TRBV10-3 and TRBJ1-4, with TRBD1 as a possible D gene (6 bases). Between the trimmed V and J ends, which lost 6 bases and 7 bases, there was a span of 12 bases. The CDR3 runs 13 residues. Germline V gene lookup returns CDR1 ENHRY and CDR2 SYGVKD. CDR3 sequence reads: CAIRSDSLEKLFF. The CDR3 coding sequence is TGTGCCATCAGGTCGGACAGCCTTGAAAAACTGTTTTTT.

The chain combines TRBV6-1 with TRBJ1-2; 7 nucleotides match TRBD1. From germline, CDR1 is MNHNS and CDR2 SASEGT. CDR3 length: 12 residues. Losses at the gene ends were 7 bases for V and 9 bases for J; bases not matched to a gene: 8. In nucleotides, the CDR3 is TGTGCCAGCACCCCACAGGGGCCGCGCTACACCTTC. This sequence encodes CASTPQGPRYTF.

In the case of this clone: The junction and the germline gene differ at one end; a read error may be behind it. This chain connects TRBV6-5 to TRBJ2-1; 9 nucleotides match TRBD2. The CDR3 covers 14 residues. Germline assignment: CDR1 MNHEY and CDR2 SVGAGI. The CDR3 nucleotides are TGTGCCAGCAGTTATGGGGCGGGAGGGCTTGAGGAGTTCTTC. As protein: CASSYGAGGLEEFF.

The chain carries TRBV30 and TRBJ1-5; no clear D. The CDR3 is made up of 14 amino acids. V lost 0 bases to trimming and J lost 6 bases, with 12 bases between them. Germline lookup yields CDR1 GTSNPN and CDR2 SVGIG (reference sequence). The CDR3 nucleotides read TGTGCCTGGAGTGTTACGGGATCACGTCAGCCCCAGCATTTT. It codes for CAWSVTGSRQPQHF.

The rearrangement links TRBV27 to TRBJ2-2; no clear D gene. Germline V CDR1 and CDR2: MNHEY, SMNVEV (reference sequence). The germline V and J ends were trimmed by 0 bases and 6 bases, with 17 bases remaining between them. CDR3 length: 17 amino acids. The CDR3 is CASSLSRGSLYPGELFF. CDR3 DNA: TGTGCCAGCAGTTTATCGCGAGGCTCCCTGTACCCCGGGGAGCTGTTTTTT.

This clone has more than one count but fewer than ten. J is TRBJ2-1 and V is TRBV2; 9 bases are shared with TRBD2. V trimming: 6 bases; J trimming: 9 bases; junction bases outside the gene matches: 12. CDR1 and CDR2 from the germline V gene are SNHLY and FYNNEI. This CDR3 comprises 15 residues. This CDR3 is CASSTLAGYTSEQFF. CDR3 nucleotide sequence: TGTGCCAGCAGCACCCTAGCGGGATATACAAGTGAGCAGTTCTTC.

The chain uses TRBV27 and TRBJ2-7, with 8 bases that match TRBD1. Germline V gene sequence: CDR1 MNHEY, CDR2 SMNVEV (reference sequence). Losses at the gene ends were 7 bases for V and 5 bases for J; bases not matched to a gene: 10. The CDR3 is made up of 14 amino acids. The chain's CDR3 is CASTLTGGVNEQYF. For the CDR3, the DNA is TGTGCCAGCACGTTAACAGGGGGTGTCAACGAGCAGTACTTC.

In this sample, this clone turned up once. This CDR3 reads CSARVSDRATF. The CDR3 DNA is TGCAGTGCTAGAGTTTCCGACAGGGCGACCTTC. The chain carries TRBV20-1 and TRBJ1-2; 7 nucleotides match TRBD1. CDR1 DFQATT and CDR2 SNEGSKA come from the germline V gene (reference sequence). This CDR3 contains 11 residues. V was clipped by 1 base and J by 14 bases; unmatched bases: 7.

This clone occurred once. The chain combines TRBV28 with TRBJ2-4; D might be TRBD2 (6 bases). Looked up from germline, CDR1 is MDHEN and CDR2 is SYDVKM. This CDR3 comprises 12 residues. V lost 3 bases and J lost 6, with 6 bases in between. The CDR3 nucleotides are TGTGCCAGCAGTTTGGGGGGAAACATTCAGTACTTC. Encoded protein: CASSLGGNIQYF.

This chain uses TRBV6-6 with TRBJ2-5; 8 bases agree with TRBD1. V trimming: 6 bases; J trimming: 1 base; junction bases outside the gene matches: 4. This CDR3 is 14 amino acids long. The germline V gene encodes CDR1 MNHNY and CDR2 SVGAGI (reference sequence). CDR3 loop: CASSPGGSQETQYF. DNA for the CDR3: TGTGCCAGCAGCCCAGGGGGCAGCCAAGAGACCCAGTACTTC.

The count of this clone is one. The chain joins TRBV29-1 to TRBJ2-7; TRBD1 aligns across 7 bases. Per the germline V gene, CDR1 is SQVTM and CDR2 is ANQGSEA. After removal of 6 bases from V and 3 bases from J, the junction contained 5 bases not matched to a gene. The CDR3 spans 12 residues. The CDR3 reads CSVSPGGYEQYF. For the CDR3, the DNA is TGCAGCGTAAGCCCAGGGGGCTACGAGCAGTACTTC.

The rearrangement links TRBV29-1 to TRBJ2-7, with D possibly TRBD2 on 7 matching bases. This CDR3 contains 14 residues. CDR1 is SQVTM and CDR2 is ANQGSEA in the germline V gene. Trimming took 7 bases from V and 2 from J, leaving 18 bases between them. The CDR3 reads CSALIGGGAYEQYF. The CDR3 bases are TGCAGCGCCCTTATAGGGGGAGGGGCCTACGAGCAGTACTTC.

For the CDR3, the DNA is TGTGCCAGCAGCCCTCGATGGGTAGCGGGAGGGCCGGGCACAGATACGCAGTATTTT. It encodes CASSPRWVAGGPGTDTQYF. This rearrangement joins TRBV7-2 to TRBJ2-3; 11 bases are shared with TRBD2. The CDR3 totals 19 residues. Germline CDR1 SGHTA, CDR2 FQGNSA. The ends lost 5 bases at V and 1 base at J; junction bases unmatched: 14.

The genes are TRBV7-9 and TRBJ1-2, with TRBD1 matching 7 bases. The junction had 10 bases not matched to a gene; V was cut back by 5 bases and J by 7 bases. Germline CDR1 reads SEHNR; CDR2 reads FQNEAQ (reference sequence). The CDR3 is 14 amino acids. CDR3 region: CASSATGSLGGYTF. The CDR3 nucleotides are TGTGCCAGCAGCGCGACAGGGTCGCTCGGTGGCTACACCTTC.

The chain employs TRBV30 and TRBJ2-5; D gene uncertain. Trimming took off 2 bases at V and 1 base at J, with 5 bases between the two ends. Germline CDR1 reads GTSNPN; CDR2 reads SVGIG (reference sequence). The CDR3 has 12 residues. The CDR3 DNA sequence: TGTGCCTGGAGTTCCAGCCAAGAGACCCAGTACTTC. It translates to CAWSSSQETQYF.